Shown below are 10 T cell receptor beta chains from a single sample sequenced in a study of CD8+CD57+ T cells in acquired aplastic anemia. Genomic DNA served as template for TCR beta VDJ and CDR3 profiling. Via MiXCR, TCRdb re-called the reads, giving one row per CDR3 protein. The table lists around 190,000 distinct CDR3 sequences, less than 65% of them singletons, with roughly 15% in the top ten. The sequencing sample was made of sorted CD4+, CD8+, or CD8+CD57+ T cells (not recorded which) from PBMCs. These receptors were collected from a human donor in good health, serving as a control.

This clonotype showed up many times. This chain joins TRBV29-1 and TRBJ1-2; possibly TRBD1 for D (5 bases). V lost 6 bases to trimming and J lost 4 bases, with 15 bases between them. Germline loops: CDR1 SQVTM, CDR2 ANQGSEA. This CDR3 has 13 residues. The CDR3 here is CSVYMTAFYGYTF. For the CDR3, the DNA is TGCAGCGTCTATATGACAGCCTTCTATGGCTACACCTTC.

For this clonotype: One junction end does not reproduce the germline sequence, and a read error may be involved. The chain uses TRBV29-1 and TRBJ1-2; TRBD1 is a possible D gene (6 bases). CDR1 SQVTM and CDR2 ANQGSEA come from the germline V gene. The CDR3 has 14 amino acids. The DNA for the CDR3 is TGCAGCGTTGATGTAGTAGCGGGGGCAAATGGCCACACCTTC. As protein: CSVDVVAGANGHTF.

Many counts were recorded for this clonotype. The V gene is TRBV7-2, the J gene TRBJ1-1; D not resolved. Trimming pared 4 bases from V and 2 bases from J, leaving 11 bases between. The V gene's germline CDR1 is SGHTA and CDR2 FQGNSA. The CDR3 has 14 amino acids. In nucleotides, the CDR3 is TGTGCCAGCAGCTCTTACGCTACCAACACTGAAGCTTTCTTT. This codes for CASSSYATNTEAFF.

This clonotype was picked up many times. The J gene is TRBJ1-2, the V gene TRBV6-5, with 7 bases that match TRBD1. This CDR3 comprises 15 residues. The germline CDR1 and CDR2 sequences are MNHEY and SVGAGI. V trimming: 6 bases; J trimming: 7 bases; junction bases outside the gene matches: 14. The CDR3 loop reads CASSSGGGDRPGYTF. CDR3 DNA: TGTGCCAGCAGCTCAGGGGGAGGGGACCGACCTGGCTACACCTTC.

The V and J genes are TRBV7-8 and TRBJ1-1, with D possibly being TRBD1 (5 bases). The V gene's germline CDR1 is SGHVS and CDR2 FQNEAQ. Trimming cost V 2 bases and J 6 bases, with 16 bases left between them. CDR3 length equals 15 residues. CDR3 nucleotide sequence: TGTGCCAGCAGCTTATTTCGGGGACCTCGGGCTGAAGCTTTCTTT. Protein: CASSLFRGPRAEAFF.

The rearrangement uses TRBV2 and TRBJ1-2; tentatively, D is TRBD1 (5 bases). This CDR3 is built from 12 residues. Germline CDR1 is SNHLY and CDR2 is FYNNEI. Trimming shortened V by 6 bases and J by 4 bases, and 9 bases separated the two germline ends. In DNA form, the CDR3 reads TGTGCCAGCAGCGACAGCTTCTATGGCTACACCTTC. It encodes CASSDSFYGYTF.

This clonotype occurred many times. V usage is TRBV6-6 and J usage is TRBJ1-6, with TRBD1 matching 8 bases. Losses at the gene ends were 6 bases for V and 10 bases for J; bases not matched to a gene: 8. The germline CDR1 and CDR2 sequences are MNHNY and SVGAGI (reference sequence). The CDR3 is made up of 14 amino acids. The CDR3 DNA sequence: TGTGCCAGCAGCCATACAGGGACAGGCTCACCCCTCCACTTT. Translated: CASSHTGTGSPLHF.

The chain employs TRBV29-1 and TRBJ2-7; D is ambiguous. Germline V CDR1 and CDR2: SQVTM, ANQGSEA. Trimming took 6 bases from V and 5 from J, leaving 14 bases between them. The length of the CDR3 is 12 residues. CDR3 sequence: CSVESPRDEQYF. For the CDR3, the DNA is TGCAGCGTCGAGTCACCTAGGGACGAGCAGTACTTC.

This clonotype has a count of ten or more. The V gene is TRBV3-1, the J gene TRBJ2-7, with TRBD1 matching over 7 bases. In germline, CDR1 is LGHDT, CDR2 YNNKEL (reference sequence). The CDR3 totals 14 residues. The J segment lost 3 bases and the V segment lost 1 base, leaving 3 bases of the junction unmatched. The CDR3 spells CASSQGTGVYEQYF. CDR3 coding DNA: TGTGCCAGCAGCCAAGGGACAGGCGTCTACGAGCAGTACTTC.

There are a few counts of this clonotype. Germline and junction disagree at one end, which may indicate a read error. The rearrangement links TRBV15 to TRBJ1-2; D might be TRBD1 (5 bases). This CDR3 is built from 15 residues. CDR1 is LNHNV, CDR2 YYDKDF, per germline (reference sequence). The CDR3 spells CATRRDRGGFVGYTF. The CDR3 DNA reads TGTGCCACCAGGAGAGATCGTGGGGGTTTTGTTGGCTACACCTTC.